The 15 T cell receptor beta chains presented below share a single source sample, sequenced in a study of CD8 T cells in Susac syndrome (dated by TCRdb to between 2018 and 2020). Libraries were prepared through the immunoSEQ multiplex PCR assay. RNA was extracted using the RNeasy kit, and roughly 0.5 to 1 microgram was reverse transcribed with random hexamers. TCRdb handled the public reads itself, with Q25 trimming in fastp and clone calling in MiXCR, and kept productive beta chains. Rows are unified per CDR3 protein, each entry keeping the most common DNA and genes. This sample gives fewer than 350,000 distinct CDR3 sequences in total; approximately 85% of them show up just once. The top ten constitute around 0.2% of the sample. The material sequenced was CD8+ T cells from PBMCs. The receptors derive from a human donor with multiple sclerosis.

This rearrangement joins TRBV6-5 to TRBJ2-5; 8 bases line up with TRBD1. The V gene end was trimmed by 4 bases and the J gene end by 4 bases; junction bases not matched to a gene: 5. Germline values: CDR1 MNHEY, CDR2 SVGAGI. This CDR3 has 14 residues. CDR3 loop: CASSFGQGAETQYF. For the CDR3, the DNA is TGTGCCAGCAGTTTCGGACAGGGAGCAGAGACCCAGTACTTC.

The chain couples TRBV6-5 to TRBJ1-5, with unresolved D. V was pared by 3 bases and J by 4 bases, with 22 bases between. The CDR3 consists of 18 residues. Germline V lookup: CDR1 MNHEY, CDR2 SVGAGI. The chain's CDR3 is CASSYSQVSPGSNQPQHF. DNA of the CDR3: TGTGCCAGCAGTTATTCCCAAGTATCCCCGGGGTCAAATCAGCCCCAGCATTTT.

This sequence joins TRBV20-1 and TRBJ2-4, with unresolved D. Germline V gives CDR1 DFQATT, CDR2 SNEGSKA (reference sequence). V lost 4 bases and J lost 8, with 9 bases in between. The CDR3 spans 11 residues. The CDR3, as DNA: TGCAGTGCTAATACAGAGGACATTCAGTACTTC. Protein: CSANTEDIQYF.

V and J are TRBV5-1 and TRBJ1-1; D is unclear. The V and J ends lost 6 bases and 0 bases respectively, with 9 bases between them. CDR3 length: 13 amino acids. Per germline, CDR1 SGHRS and CDR2 YFSETQ. The CDR3 DNA sequence: TGCGCCAGCATACCCACAGTGAACACTGAAGCTTTCTTT. Protein sequence: CASIPTVNTEAFF.

This clonotype has only a few counts. The CDR3 DNA sequence: TGTGCCAGCAGCCAGGGGGGCAATCAGCCCCAGCATTTT. Protein sequence: CASSQGGNQPQHF. V usage is TRBV16 and J usage is TRBJ1-5; D is possibly TRBD1 (5 bases). Trimming stripped 3 bases from V and 2 bases from J, with 5 bases between. This CDR3 has 13 amino acids. Germline assignment: CDR1 KGHSY and CDR2 FQNENV.

The rearrangement links TRBV2 to TRBJ2-2, with a weak D call TRBD1 (6 bases). The CDR3 extends over 19 amino acids. V shed 1 base and J shed 6 bases, with 24 bases lying between them. Germline V gives CDR1 SNHLY, CDR2 FYNNEI. For the CDR3, the DNA is TGTGCCAGCAGTGAAGGGCGGGTCAGGGGCCTATCCTACGCCGGGGAGCTGTTTTTT. Residues: CASSEGRVRGLSYAGELFF.

This clonotype was detected a few times. The chain carries TRBV11-2 and TRBJ1-1; unclear D gene. This CDR3 region has 14 residues. The V gene lost 2 bases and the J gene lost 1 base, with 8 bases spanning the gap. Germline lookup yields CDR1 SGHAT and CDR2 FQNNGV. As DNA, the CDR3 is TGTGCCAGCAGCTTACACAGTCCGAACACTGAAGCTTTCTTT. This sequence encodes CASSLHSPNTEAFF.

The chain recombines TRBV14 with TRBJ2-1; maybe TRBD2 (5 bases). The CDR3 runs to 12 residues. CDR1 and CDR2 (germline): SGHDN, FVKESK. The ends were cut back, 0 bases at V and 12 bases at J, with 9 bases in the middle. The CDR3, as DNA: TGTGCCAGCAGCCAAGATGGAGGTTGGCAGTTCTTC. Its translation is CASSQDGGWQFF.

This chain joins TRBV12-3 or TRBV12-4 and TRBJ1-1; tentative D call: TRBD1 (6 bases). The length of the CDR3 is 18 residues. The V and J ends lost 6 bases and 1 base respectively, with 24 bases between them. The CDR3 sequence: CASRYADRYLLKNTEAFF. The CDR3 DNA follows: TGTGCCAGCAGATATGCGGACAGATACTTGTTGAAGAACACTGAAGCTTTCTTT.

The chain has TRBV7-9 and TRBJ2-6; D possibly corresponds to TRBD1 (6 bases). This CDR3 spans 19 amino acids. From germline, CDR1 is SEHNR and CDR2 FQNEAQ (reference sequence). The germline V and J ends were trimmed by 1 base and 1 base, with 17 bases remaining between them. The chain's CDR3 is CASSLGTEARLSGANVLTF. CDR3 coding DNA: TGTGCCAGCAGCTTAGGGACAGAGGCGCGCCTGTCTGGGGCCAACGTCCTGACTTTC. The full variable domain, completed using reference TRBV7-9 and TRBJ2-6, is DTGVSQNPRHKITKRGQNVTFRCDPISEHNRLYWYRQTLGQGPEFLTYFQNEAQLEKSRLLSDRFSAERPKGSFSTLEIQRTEQGDSAMYLCASSLGTEARLSGANVLTFGAGSRLTVL.

The CDR3: CSVNGGETYNEQFF. DNA of the CDR3: TGCAGCGTCAATGGGGGGGAAACCTACAATGAGCAGTTCTTC. V and J are TRBV29-1 and TRBJ2-1; 7 bases are a match to TRBD2. Germline V gives CDR1 SQVTM, CDR2 ANQGSEA. The CDR3 sequence is 14 residues long. V lost 6 bases and J lost 2; bases outside the gene matches: 7.

The chain combines TRBV7-2 with TRBJ1-1; 10 nucleotides agree with TRBD1. J was trimmed by 3 bases and V by 3 bases; bases with no gene match: 4. CDR3 size: 15 residues. CDR1 and CDR2 from the germline V gene are SGHTA and FQGNSA. The CDR3 sequence is CASSFLGTGDTEAFF. CDR3 nucleotides: TGTGCCAGCAGCTTCCTCGGGACAGGGGACACTGAAGCTTTCTTT.

This chain joins TRBV20-1 and TRBJ1-1; 9 bases map to TRBD1. There are 14 residues in the CDR3. V shed 0 bases, J shed 5 bases, and the junction held 4 bases outside the gene matches. The germline V gene has CDR1 DFQATT and CDR2 SNEGSKA (reference sequence). CDR3 nucleotide sequence: TGCAGTGCTAGAGACCACAGGGGGCAAACTGAAGCTTTCTTT. This codes for CSARDHRGQTEAFF.

V and J are TRBV28 and TRBJ1-2, with D unclear. Between the trimmed V and J ends, which lost 6 bases and 8 bases, there was a span of 16 bases. The CDR3 covers 13 residues. The germline V gene has CDR1 MDHEN and CDR2 SYDVKM. CDR3 DNA sequence: TGTGCCAGCAGCCTTACCGAGAACGAGGGCTACACCTTC. Translating gives CASSLTENEGYTF.

The V gene is TRBV4-3, the J gene TRBJ2-3; 7 bases are shared with TRBD2. CDR1 is LGHNA, CDR2 YSLEER, per germline. The CDR3 loop spans 15 amino acids. Unmatched junction bases numbered 6, after V lost 1 base and J lost 5 bases. The DNA for the CDR3 is TGCGCCAGCAGCCAAGGGGGGGGGTATCGAGATACGCAGTATTTT. Protein sequence: CASSQGGGYRDTQYF.